This T cell receptor beta chain stems from a study of blood T cell repertoires in COVID-19. Trimming removed 5 bases at V and 2 bases at J, with 12 bases between. Germline lookup yields CDR1 SGHTA and CDR2 FQGTGA. The CDR3 is 15 amino acids. Recruits, aged about 18 to 95 years, lived in some 25 US areas. Cohorts were assigned according to the clinical history that participants reported. Clones were sequenced by immunoSEQ multiplex PCR, and TCRdb holds only the in-frame ones, with some missing. This sample has about 200,000 clones; about 82% occur once, and the top ten carry 5% to 7%. Material for sequencing was PBMCs or T cells enriched from blood (not recorded which). V and J are TRBV7-3 and TRBJ2-2; D is possibly TRBD1 (5 bases). The receptor was derived from a man aged 35-49 years with acute COVID-19. DNA of the CDR3: TGTGCCAGCAGCGCAAAGGGGCCAAACACCGGGGAGCTGTTTTTT. It is translated as CASSAKGPNTGELFF.